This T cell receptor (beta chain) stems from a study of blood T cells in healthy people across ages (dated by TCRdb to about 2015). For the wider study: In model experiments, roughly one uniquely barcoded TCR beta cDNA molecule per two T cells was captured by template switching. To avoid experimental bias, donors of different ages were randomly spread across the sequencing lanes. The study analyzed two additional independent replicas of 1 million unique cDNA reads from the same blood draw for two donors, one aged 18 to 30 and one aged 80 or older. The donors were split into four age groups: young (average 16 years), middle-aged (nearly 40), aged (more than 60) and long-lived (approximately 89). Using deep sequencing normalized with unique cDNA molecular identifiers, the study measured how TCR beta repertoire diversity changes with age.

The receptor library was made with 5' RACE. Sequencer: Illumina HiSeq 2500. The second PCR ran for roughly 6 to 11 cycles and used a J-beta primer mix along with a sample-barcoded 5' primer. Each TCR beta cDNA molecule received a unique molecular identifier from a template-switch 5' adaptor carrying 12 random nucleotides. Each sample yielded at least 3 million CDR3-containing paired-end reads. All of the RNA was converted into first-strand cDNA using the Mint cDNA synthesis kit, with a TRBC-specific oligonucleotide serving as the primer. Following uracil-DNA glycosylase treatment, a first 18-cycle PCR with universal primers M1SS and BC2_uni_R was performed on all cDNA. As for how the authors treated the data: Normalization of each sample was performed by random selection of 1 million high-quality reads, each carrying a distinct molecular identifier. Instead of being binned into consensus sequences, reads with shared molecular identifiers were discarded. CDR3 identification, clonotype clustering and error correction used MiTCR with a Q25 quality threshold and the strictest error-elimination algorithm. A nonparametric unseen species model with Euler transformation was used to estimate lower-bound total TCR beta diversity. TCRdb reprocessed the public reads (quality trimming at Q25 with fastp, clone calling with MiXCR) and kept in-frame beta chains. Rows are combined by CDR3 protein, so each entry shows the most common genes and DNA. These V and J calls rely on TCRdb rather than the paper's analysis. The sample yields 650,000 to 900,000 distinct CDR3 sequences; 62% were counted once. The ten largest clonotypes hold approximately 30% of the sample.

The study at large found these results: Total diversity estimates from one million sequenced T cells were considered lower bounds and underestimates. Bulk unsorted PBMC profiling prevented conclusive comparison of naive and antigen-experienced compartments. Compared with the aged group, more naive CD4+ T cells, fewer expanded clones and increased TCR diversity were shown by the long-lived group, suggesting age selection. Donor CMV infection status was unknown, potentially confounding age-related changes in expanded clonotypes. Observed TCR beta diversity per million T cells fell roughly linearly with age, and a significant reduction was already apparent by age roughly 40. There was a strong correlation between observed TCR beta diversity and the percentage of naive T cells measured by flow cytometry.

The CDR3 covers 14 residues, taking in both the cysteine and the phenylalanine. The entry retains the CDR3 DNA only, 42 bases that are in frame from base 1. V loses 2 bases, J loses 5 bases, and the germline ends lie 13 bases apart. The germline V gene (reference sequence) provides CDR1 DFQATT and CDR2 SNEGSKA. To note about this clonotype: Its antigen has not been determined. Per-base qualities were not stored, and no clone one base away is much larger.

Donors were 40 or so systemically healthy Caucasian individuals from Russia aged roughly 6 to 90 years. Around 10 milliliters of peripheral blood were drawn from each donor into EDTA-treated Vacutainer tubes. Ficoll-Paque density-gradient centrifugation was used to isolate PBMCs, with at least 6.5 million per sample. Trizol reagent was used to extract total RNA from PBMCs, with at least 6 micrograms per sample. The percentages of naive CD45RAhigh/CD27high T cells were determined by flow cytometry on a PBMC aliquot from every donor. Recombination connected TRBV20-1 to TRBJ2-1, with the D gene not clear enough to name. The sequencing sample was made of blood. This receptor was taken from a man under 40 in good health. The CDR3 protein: CSARLLVEHNEQFF. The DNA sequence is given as TGCAGTGCTAGATTGCTAGTGGAGCACAATGAGCAGTTCTTC.